One sample yielded the 27 T cell receptor beta chains listed below, sequenced in a study of T cell changes during pregnancy in multiple sclerosis. TCRdb's copy holds only in-frame clones and misses some; the assay was immunoSEQ multiplex PCR. The data show 40,000 to 60,000 clones, approximately 89% seen once. The source material was CD8+ T cells from peripheral blood mononuclear cells, sampled in the second trimester of pregnancy. These receptors originate from a female donor with multiple sclerosis, enrolled in a pregnancy study.

V gene TRBV18 combines with J gene TRBJ1-1, with D possibly matching TRBD1 (6 bases). The V gene's germline CDR1 is KGHSH and CDR2 LQKENI. The CDR3 contains 15 residues. Deletions cut 3 bases from V and 0 bases from J, with 11 bases between. The CDR3 reads CASSPEDSMNTEAFF. The CDR3 DNA reads TGTGCCAGCTCACCCGAGGACAGCATGAACACTGAAGCTTTCTTT.

The chain has TRBV9 and TRBJ2-3, with D perhaps TRBD1 (6 bases). The CDR3 loop spans 19 amino acids. V shed 4 bases and J shed 0 bases, with 24 bases lying between them. Germline assignment: CDR1 SGDLS and CDR2 YYNGEE. The CDR3 DNA is TGTGCCAGCAGCCCCCCCGTGGGGCAGGGGAGACCTAGCACAGATACGCAGTATTTT. This sequence encodes CASSPPVGQGRPSTDTQYF.

The chain recombines TRBV5-4 with TRBJ2-7; D possibly corresponds to TRBD2 (5 bases). The V and J ends lost 5 bases and 2 bases respectively, with 14 bases between them. The CDR3 totals 14 residues. Germline V gives CDR1 SGHNT, CDR2 YYREEE (reference sequence). The CDR3: CASSSSGKPYEQYF. CDR3 in DNA: TGTGCCAGCAGTTCCTCGGGGAAACCCTACGAGCAGTACTTC. Variable domain in full (rest from reference TRBV5-4 and TRBJ2-7): ETGVTQSPTHLIKTRGQQVTLRCSSQSGHNTVSWYQQALGQGPQFIFQYYREEENGRGNFPPRFSGLQFPNYSSELNVNALELDDSALYLCASSSSGKPYEQYFGPGTRLTVT.

This chain links TRBV9 with TRBJ2-1; a weak D match, TRBD2 (5 bases). Germline CDR1 is SGDLS and CDR2 is YYNGEE. V was trimmed by 3 bases and J by 8 bases, leaving 12 bases between them. The CDR3 length is 13 residues. CDR3 DNA: TGTGCCAGCAGCGGACTAACCTTGGATGAGCAGTTCTTC. This translates into CASSGLTLDEQFF.

This chain links TRBV29-1 with TRBJ2-5; 7 bases fit TRBD2. The CDR3 covers 15 residues. V was pared by 3 bases and J by 5 bases, with 12 bases of the junction left unmatched. Germline V gene data show CDR1 as SQVTM and CDR2 as ANQGSEA. DNA of the CDR3: TGCAGCGTTGATTACCGAGCGGGGATGGGGGAGACCCAGTACTTC. Amino acids: CSVDYRAGMGETQYF.

This chain's CDR3 is CASSLARGGVYGYTF. The CDR3 DNA is TGTGCCAGCAGCTTGGCCAGGGGCGGAGTCTATGGCTACACCTTC. The J gene is TRBJ1-2, the V gene TRBV5-4; a weak D match, TRBD1 (6 bases). In germline, CDR1 is SGHNT, CDR2 YYREEE (reference sequence). This CDR3 has 15 residues. Trimming took 0 bases from V and 4 from J, leaving 13 bases between them.

This clone was found once. The chain joins TRBV6-6 to TRBJ2-7; the match to TRBD1 covers 7 bases. Germline V CDR1 and CDR2: MNHNY, SVGAGI (reference sequence). The trim removed 2 bases at V and 6 bases at J, leaving 1 base unmatched. The CDR3 runs 12 residues. The CDR3 sequence is CASSYGQAEQYF. The DNA of the CDR3 is TGTGCCAGCAGTTACGGACAGGCCGAGCAGTACTTC.

This chain's CDR3 is CASSSLGLTVLGNTIYF. CDR3 in DNA: TGTGCCAGCAGCTCCCTAGGACTAACAGTGTTAGGAAACACCATATATTTT. The V call is TRBV7-8, the J call TRBJ1-3; D uncertain. The V and J ends lost 4 bases and 4 bases respectively, with 20 bases between them. The CDR3 loop spans 17 amino acids. Germline V gene data show CDR1 as SGHVS and CDR2 as FQNEAQ.

This rearrangement joins TRBV7-3 to TRBJ2-1, with D perhaps TRBD1 (6 bases). V was clipped by 6 bases and J by 13 bases, with 16 bases between them. The CDR3 sequence is 12 residues long. In germline, CDR1 is SGHTA, CDR2 FQGTGA. CDR3 sequence: CASRGAGEGQFF. Here the CDR3 DNA reads TGTGCCAGCAGGGGAGCAGGGGAAGGTCAGTTCTTC.

This chain links TRBV27 with TRBJ2-4; no definite D call. Germline CDR1 reads MNHEY; CDR2 reads SMNVEV (reference sequence). The CDR3 is 16 amino acids. The V end lost 0 bases, the J end lost 0 bases, and 9 bases lay between the germline ends. The CDR3 protein is CASSLSSPLAKNIQYF. Written as DNA, the CDR3 is TGTGCCAGCAGTTTATCCTCCCCGTTAGCCAAAAACATTCAGTACTTC.

This chain joins TRBV13 and TRBJ1-3; weak D call: TRBD1 (6 bases). The V and J ends lost 5 bases and 2 bases respectively, with 22 bases between them. The CDR3 has 18 residues. Germline CDR1 reads PRHDT; CDR2 reads FYEKMQ (reference sequence). DNA for the CDR3: TGTGCCAGCAGCAAAGGGGGGGAATCGCGACTTGCTGGAAACACCATATATTTT. This translates into CASSKGGESRLAGNTIYF.

This clone came up a few times. Other DNA variants within this sample encode the same CDR3. This rearrangement joins TRBV4-3 to TRBJ1-1, with 8 bases aligning to TRBD1. From germline, CDR1 is LGHNA and CDR2 YSLEER. CDR3 length: 15 residues. V was pared by 1 base and J by 1 base, with 2 bases of the junction left unmatched. This CDR3 is CASSQGGTGNTEAFF. Here the CDR3 DNA reads TGCGCCAGCAGCCAAGGGGGGACAGGGAACACTGAAGCTTTCTTT.

The genes are TRBV7-9 and TRBJ2-7, with D unclear. Trimming shortened V by 1 base and J by 5 bases, and 18 bases separated the two germline ends. CDR1 SEHNR and CDR2 FQNEAQ come from the germline V gene (reference sequence). The CDR3 has 16 amino acids. The CDR3 DNA sequence: TGTGCCAGCAGCTTAGGACGGCCTCCTAGGCCCCACGAGCAGTACTTC. Protein product: CASSLGRPPRPHEQYF.

A remark on this clone: Different DNA sequences within this sample yield the same CDR3. The chain carries TRBV5-6 and TRBJ1-1; D uncertain. Looked up from germline, CDR1 is SGHDT and CDR2 is YYEEEE. The V and J ends lost 0 bases and 4 bases respectively, with 4 bases between them. The CDR3 sequence is 12 residues long. In DNA form, the CDR3 reads TGTGCCAGCAGCTTGGGGAGCACTGAAGCTTTCTTT. Translation gives CASSLGSTEAFF.

V gene TRBV7-8 combines with J gene TRBJ1-1; D possibly corresponds to TRBD1 (6 bases). The germline CDR1 and CDR2 sequences are SGHVS and FQNEAQ. The CDR3 is made up of 16 amino acids. Trimming removed 5 bases at V and 0 bases at J, with 16 bases between. The chain's CDR3 is CASSATGSLVNTEAFF. The CDR3, as DNA: TGTGCCAGCAGCGCCACAGGGTCGTTGGTGAACACTGAAGCTTTCTTT.

The rearrangement uses TRBV7-8 and TRBJ2-7; 7 nucleotides align to TRBD2. The CDR3 is 15 amino acids. The junction had 7 bases not matched to a gene; V was cut back by 5 bases and J by 0 bases. Germline CDR1 SGHVS, CDR2 FQNEAQ. The DNA of the CDR3 is TGTGCCAGCAGCCCACTAGCGATGAGCTCCTACGAGCAGTACTTC. It is translated as CASSPLAMSSYEQYF.

This sequence joins TRBV27 and TRBJ1-1; D perhaps matches TRBD1 (5 bases). Germline V CDR1 and CDR2: MNHEY, SMNVEV (reference sequence). V lost 1 base and J 8 bases, leaving 14 bases between the germline ends. This CDR3 contains 14 residues. The CDR3 sequence is CASSLWAPAGEAFF. CDR3 sequence (DNA): TGTGCCAGCAGTTTATGGGCCCCGGCAGGGGAAGCTTTCTTT.

The genes are TRBV2 and TRBJ2-7, with D possibly matching TRBD2 (6 bases). The length of the CDR3 is 16 residues. The germline CDR1 and CDR2 sequences are SNHLY and FYNNEI. V gave up 3 bases and J gave up 0 bases, with 15 bases separating them. The DNA for the CDR3 is TGTGCCAGCAGTGAGCTGGGACTCATCGACTCCTACGAGCAGTACTTC. It specifies CASSELGLIDSYEQYF. Supplemented by reference TRBV2 and TRBJ2-7, the full variable domain reads EPEVTQTPSHQVTQMGQEVILRCVPISNHLYFYWYRQILGQKVEFLVSFYNNEISEKSEIFDDQFSVERPDGSNFTLKIRSTKLEDSAMYFCASSELGLIDSYEQYFGPGTRLTVT.

The chain employs TRBV9 and TRBJ2-2; perhaps TRBD2 as D (7 bases). This CDR3 spans 15 amino acids. CDR1 and CDR2 from the germline V gene are SGDLS and YYNGEE. Trimming removed 3 bases from V and 6 bases from J, with 15 bases in between. This chain's CDR3 is CASSDPGGPAGELFF. CDR3 in DNA: TGTGCCAGCAGCGACCCCGGGGGGCCGGCCGGGGAGCTGTTTTTT.

The chain links TRBV4-1 to TRBJ2-1; 7 positions match TRBD2. Germline V gives CDR1 MGHRA, CDR2 YSYEKL. This CDR3 has 13 residues. J lost 6 bases, V lost 3 bases, and 2 bases had no gene match. DNA of the CDR3: TGCGCCAGCAGCCACGGGACTATCAATGAGCAGTTCTTC. Its translation is CASSHGTINEQFF.

This clone was found once. The J gene is TRBJ2-2, the V gene TRBV13, with 10 bases that match TRBD1. The CDR3 runs 16 residues. Trimming removed 5 bases from V and 6 bases from J; junction bases left unmatched: 9. Looked up from germline, CDR1 is PRHDT and CDR2 is FYEKMQ (reference sequence). CDR3 DNA sequence: TGTGCCAGCAGCCCAACCGGGACAGGGGACGCCGGGGAGCTGTTTTTT. This encodes CASSPTGTGDAGELFF.

The chain couples TRBV14 to TRBJ2-7, with D possibly matching TRBD1 (6 bases). Germline loops: CDR1 SGHDN, CDR2 FVKESK. The CDR3 sequence is 13 residues long. Trimming stripped 0 bases from V and 8 bases from J, with 11 bases between. CDR3 protein: CASSQDRDTQQYF. The CDR3 coding sequence is TGTGCCAGCAGCCAAGATAGGGACACCCAGCAGTACTTC.

The gene calls are TRBV7-2 and TRBJ1-2; 7 nucleotides agree with TRBD1. V shed 5 bases and J 1 base; nucleotides not matched to a gene: 10. The CDR3 sequence is 16 residues long. Germline CDR1 is SGHTA and CDR2 is FQGNSA. The CDR3 protein is CASSGTDRAFNYGYTF. The CDR3 region has the DNA TGTGCCAGCAGCGGCACAGACAGGGCCTTTAACTATGGCTACACCTTC.

The CDR3 nucleotides read TGTGCCAGCAGTTTAGCGCGCAATCAGCCCCAGCATTTT. This sequence encodes CASSLARNQPQHF. The V gene is TRBV27, the J gene TRBJ1-5; no clear D gene. The CDR3 has 13 residues. Germline V gives CDR1 MNHEY, CDR2 SMNVEV (reference sequence). V lost 2 bases and J lost 2, with 4 bases in between.

The count of this clone is one. This chain joins TRBV9 and TRBJ2-7; D perhaps matches TRBD2 (5 bases). The CDR3 runs 14 residues. V was trimmed by 0 bases and J by 3 bases, leaving 10 bases between them. CDR1 and CDR2 from the germline V gene are SGDLS and YYNGEE. The CDR3 is CASSVDTGFYEQYF. In DNA, the CDR3 is TGTGCCAGCAGCGTAGACACGGGATTCTACGAGCAGTACTTC.

The rearrangement uses TRBV11-2 and TRBJ2-7, with D possibly matching TRBD1 (5 bases). CDR3 length equals 14 residues. V lost 4 bases to trimming and J lost 3 bases, with 13 bases between them. Germline loops: CDR1 SGHAT, CDR2 FQNNGV. CDR3 bases: TGTGCCAGCAGCTCGCCAGGGTCCCACTACGAGCAGTACTTC. This gives the protein CASSSPGSHYEQYF.

The DNA for the CDR3 is TGTGCCAGCAGCGCTAGCGGGGGGCTCTCCTACGAGCAGTACTTC. Translated: CASSASGGLSYEQYF. The gene calls are TRBV5-5 and TRBJ2-7; 11 positions match TRBD2. Trimming took 4 bases from V and 0 from J; bases not matched to a gene: 3. The CDR3 runs 15 residues. Germline V CDR1 and CDR2: SGHKS, YYEKEE (reference sequence). Drawing the rest from reference TRBV5-5 and TRBJ2-7, the complete variable domain is DAGVTQSPTHLIKTRGQQVTLRCSPISGHKSVSWYQQVLGQGPQFIFQYYEKEERGRGNFPDRFSARQFPNYSSELNVNALLLGDSALYLCASSASGGLSYEQYFGPGTRLTVT.